This paragraph covers one T cell receptor beta chain sequence. This sample stems from a study of blood T cell repertoires in COVID-19. Overall study context: The origin of the acute and convalescent COVID-19 samples was the United States, Italy and Spain. Sources were T cells, B-cell-depleted T cells, or PBMCs; the material itself was cDNA or gDNA.

Measured with immunoSEQ multiplex PCR; TCRdb has only the in-frame clones, and not every one. This sample has about 240,000 clones, with around 83% found just once. The CDR3 sequence is 15 residues long. CDR1 and CDR2 from the germline V gene are LNHNV and YYDKDF (reference sequence). V was clipped by 3 bases and J by 2 bases; unmatched bases: 6. The TCR sequence derives from a woman older than 75 with acute or convalescent COVID-19. Sequenced sample: peripheral blood. The chain links TRBV15 to TRBJ1-1; TRBD1 matches 7 bases. Written as DNA, the CDR3 is TGTGCCACCAGCAGGGGGGACAGCTCAAACACTGAAGCTTTCTTT. It codes for CATSRGDSSNTEAFF.